This TCR beta chain was sequenced during a study of shared clonotypes between healthy human individuals. On the study more broadly: Each donor's CD8 memory used one plate, CD8 naive two, each CD4 subset three. Whole-study results and caveats: Investigators expected sequencing depth to affect clonotype sharing among donors.

Naive CD8 cells lacked CD45RO, underwent positive selection for CCR7 and left out terminally differentiated effector memory CD45RA+ cells. TCRdb's table, derived via immunoSEQ multiplex PCR, lists solely in-frame clones and lacks some. Of about 2,100,000 clones in the sample, around 93% were seen once. About this clone: The antigen is not known.

Germline loops: CDR1 SEHNR, CDR2 FQNEAQ (reference sequence). This CDR3 region has 17 residues. The V gene lost 5 bases and the J gene lost 2 bases, with 21 bases spanning the gap. This sequence was found in a man aged 18 to 30 in good health. Some clones in this sample may be carry-over from other donors' samples. Sample: naive CD8+ T cells from PBMCs. The chain has TRBV7-9 and TRBJ1-2, with D possibly matching TRBD1 (6 bases). The CDR3 nucleotides are TGTGCCAGCAGCCCCGAGCCGGGACACAAAACGAACTATGGCTACACCTTC. Amino acid sequence: CASSPEPGHKTNYGYTF.